Following are 30 T cell receptor beta chains from one sample sequenced in a study of spatial heterogeneity in lung cancer. TCRdb re-analysed the 5' RACE reads in MiXCR, keeping a single row per CDR3 protein. The sample includes some 1,600 distinct CDR3 sequences, 7% to 10% of them seen just once. Documented time point: sample taken at primary tumor resection. Whole RNA was taken from tumor, nontumor lung or frozen PBMC; it was then sequenced unsorted. This material consisted of normal lung tissue next to the tumor, taken at surgery. These receptors were obtained from a female donor with early-stage non-small cell lung cancer.

This clonotype was recorded at least ten times. CDR3 sequence reads: CASSLSAGETYNEQFF. The DNA of the CDR3 is TGTGCCAGCAGTTTATCGGCAGGGGAAACCTACAATGAGCAGTTCTTC. This rearrangement joins TRBV27 to TRBJ2-1; tentatively, D is TRBD1 (6 bases). Germline V gene data show CDR1 as MNHEY and CDR2 as SMNVEV (reference sequence). Between the trimmed V and J ends, which lost 0 bases and 2 bases, there was a span of 11 bases. This CDR3 is built from 16 residues.

As regards this clonotype: Compared with germline, one end of the junction differs, possibly owing to a read error. The chain recombines TRBV7-9 with TRBJ2-5, with TRBD1 matching over 7 bases. The germline V gene encodes CDR1 SEHNR and CDR2 FQNEAQ (reference sequence). The CDR3 contains 13 residues. Here the CDR3 reads CASSRGGQGTQYF. The DNA for the CDR3 is TGTGCCAGCAGCCGAGGGGGCCAAGGGACCCAGTACTTC.

This clonotype is large (0.1 to 1%) in the sample. The J gene is TRBJ1-1, the V gene TRBV29-1, with no clear D. With 7 bases removed from V and 1 base from J, the gap between germline ends came to 10 bases. Germline CDR1 and CDR2: SQVTM and ANQGSEA. CDR3 length: 12 residues. CDR3 amino acids: CSGTEQNTEAFF. CDR3 sequence (DNA): TGCAGCGGGACTGAACAGAACACTGAAGCTTTCTTT.

This clonotype is medium-sized by share. The chain has TRBV20-1 and TRBJ1-2; tentative D call: TRBD1 (5 bases). The V end was cut by 2 bases, the J end by 4 bases, with 11 bases between. The CDR3 spans 13 residues. Germline V gene data show CDR1 as DFQATT and CDR2 as SNEGSKA (reference sequence). DNA of the CDR3: TGCAGTGCTAGAAATCCCGGGGGCTATGGCTACACCTTC. This gives the protein CSARNPGGYGYTF.

This clonotype rates as large. The genes are TRBV20-1 and TRBJ1-6; D gene ambiguous. Germline V CDR1 and CDR2: DFQATT, SNEGSKA (reference sequence). CDR3 length: 14 residues. V lost 6 bases and J 7 bases, leaving 16 bases between the germline ends. The CDR3 DNA is TGCAGTGCGGTCAGGATGAATTCAAATTCACCCCTCCACTTT. Residues: CSAVRMNSNSPLHF.

This clonotype is labeled as large. The chain employs TRBV12-5 and TRBJ1-5, with D unclear. Deletions cut 2 bases from V and 5 bases from J, with 4 bases between. The germline V gene encodes CDR1 LGHNT and CDR2 FRNRAP. The CDR3 is 12 residues long. The chain's CDR3 is CASGLNDQPQHF. The CDR3 nucleotides read TGTGCTAGTGGTTTGAACGATCAGCCCCAGCATTTT.

In its sample, this clonotype ranks as large. J is TRBJ2-1 and V is TRBV5-1; D is unresolved. Germline values: CDR1 SGHRS, CDR2 YFSETQ. This CDR3 comprises 15 residues. With 1 base removed from V and 3 bases from J, the gap between germline ends came to 11 bases. The CDR3 sequence: CASSLPRTVYNEQFF. DNA of the CDR3: TGCGCCAGCAGCTTGCCCCGGACGGTCTACAATGAGCAGTTCTTC.

This clonotype was observed at least ten times. J is TRBJ2-7 and V is TRBV20-1; TRBD1 or TRBD2 may be the D gene (7 bases each). The CDR3 is 16 residues long. Trimming took 0 bases from V and 2 from J, leaving 17 bases between them. The germline V gene encodes CDR1 DFQATT and CDR2 SNEGSKA (reference sequence). CDR3 sequence (DNA): TGCAGTGCTAGAGATCAAGGGAGGGGGCAGACCTACGAGCAGTACTTC. Translated, it gives CSARDQGRGQTYEQYF.

For the CDR3, the DNA is TGTGCCAGCAGTCAGGGACTAGCGGGAGAAATATCGTATGAGCAGTTCTTC. Residues: CASSQGLAGEISYEQFF. V usage is TRBV6-5 and J usage is TRBJ2-1; 14 bases fit TRBD2. V trimming: 5 bases; J trimming: 8 bases; junction bases outside the gene matches: 11. There are 17 residues in the CDR3. The germline V gene encodes CDR1 MNHEY and CDR2 SVGAGI.

This clonotype is deemed medium-sized. V gene TRBV6-5 combines with J gene TRBJ2-1; D gene uncertain. CDR1 is MNHEY and CDR2 is SVGAGI in the germline V gene. With 6 bases removed from V and 2 bases from J, the gap between germline ends came to 2 bases. This CDR3 contains 11 residues. The chain's CDR3 is CASRAYNEQFF. DNA for the CDR3: TGTGCCAGCAGAGCCTACAATGAGCAGTTCTTC.

By sample share, this clonotype is medium-sized. The chain recombines TRBV6-2 or TRBV6-3 with TRBJ1-1, with TRBD1 matching over 7 bases. The V gene's germline CDR1 is MNHEY and CDR2 SVGEGT. This CDR3 has 16 residues. V lost 3 bases to trimming and J lost 0 bases; unmatched junction nucleotides: 7. The CDR3 coding sequence is TGTGCCAGCAGTTATATCGACAGGGCCATGAACACTGAAGCTTTCTTT. Amino acids: CASSYIDRAMNTEAFF.

This clonotype was seen at least ten times. V is TRBV9 and J is TRBJ2-7; 8 bases match TRBD1. The germline gives CDR1 SGDLS, CDR2 YYNGEE. The J segment lost 3 bases and the V segment lost 4 bases, leaving 9 bases of the junction unmatched. This CDR3 is built from 15 residues. The CDR3 DNA reads TGTGCCAGCAGCTCCCTCCCAGGGGGCCTCTACGAGCAGTACTTC. This encodes CASSSLPGGLYEQYF.

A single count supports this clonotype. The chain employs TRBV5-1 and TRBJ2-5; 7 nucleotides agree with TRBD1. The CDR3 consists of 15 residues. With 1 base clipped from V and 2 bases from J, the junction kept 5 bases outside the gene matches. From germline, CDR1 is SGHRS and CDR2 YFSETQ. The CDR3 DNA reads as TGCGCCAGCAGCTTGAGCCGACAGGGTCAAGAGACCCAGTACTTC. Its protein is CASSLSRQGQETQYF. Full variable domain (rest looked up from reference TRBV5-1 and TRBJ2-5): KAGVTQTPRYLIKTRGQQVTLSCSPISGHRSVSWYQQTPGQGLQFLFEYFSETQRNKGNFPGRFSGRQFSNSRSEMNVSTLELGDSALYLCASSLSRQGQETQYFGPGTRLLVL.

The chain employs TRBV15 and TRBJ2-5, with 8 bases fitting TRBD1. The germline V gene has CDR1 LNHNV and CDR2 YYDKDF (reference sequence). V gave up 2 bases and J gave up 5 bases; unmatched junction bases: 7. The CDR3 runs 15 residues. The CDR3 sequence: CATSRPRGQDETQYF. The CDR3 bases are TGTGCCACCAGCAGACCCAGGGGGCAGGATGAGACCCAGTACTTC.

This clonotype is categorized as large (0.1 to 1%). DNA of the CDR3: TGTGCCACTCACCAGGAGCTAAATCAGCCCCAGCATTTT. It encodes CATHQELNQPQHF. The gene calls are TRBV6-2 or TRBV6-3 and TRBJ1-5; D ambiguous. Trimming shortened V by 10 bases and J by 4 bases, and 14 bases separated the two germline ends. The germline V gene has CDR1 MNHEY and CDR2 SVGEGT. This CDR3 region has 13 residues.

This clonotype appeared many times. This chain links TRBV7-2 with TRBJ2-1; maybe TRBD1 (5 bases). This CDR3 comprises 15 residues. V gave up 3 bases and J gave up 5 bases, with 14 bases separating them. Germline loops: CDR1 SGHTA, CDR2 FQGNSA. The CDR3 region is CASSLGPFGNNEQFF. The CDR3 DNA reads as TGTGCCAGCAGCTTGGGGCCTTTTGGGAACAATGAGCAGTTCTTC.

Within the sample, this clonotype is large (0.1 to 1%). The rearrangement joins TRBV4-3 to TRBJ2-5; D call uncertain. CDR1 is LGHNA, CDR2 YSLEER, per germline. Trimming removed 4 bases from V and 0 bases from J, with 9 bases in between. This CDR3 region has 14 residues. The CDR3 nucleotides are TGCGCCAGCAGCCGGGCGAGGTACCAAGAGACCCAGTACTTC. It translates to CASSRARYQETQYF.

This clonotype rates as medium-sized. The J gene is TRBJ2-6, the V gene TRBV28; 11 bases match TRBD2. With 7 bases clipped from V and 0 bases from J, the junction kept 8 bases outside the gene matches. The germline V gene has CDR1 MDHEN and CDR2 SYDVKM. The CDR3 spans 18 residues. This CDR3 is CASTTLAGASSGANVLTF. Written as DNA, the CDR3 is TGTGCCAGCACTACACTAGCGGGGGCCAGCTCTGGGGCCAACGTCCTGACTTTC.

This clonotype showed up many times. V and J are TRBV20-1 and TRBJ2-3; 12 nucleotides agree with TRBD2. CDR3 length: 16 amino acids. V shed 7 bases, J shed 3 bases, and the junction held 11 bases outside the gene matches. Germline CDR1 reads DFQATT; CDR2 reads SNEGSKA (reference sequence). DNA for the CDR3: TGCAGTGGTGGGGGCGGACTAGCGGGGATTACAGATACGCAGTATTTT. It yields the protein CSGGGGLAGITDTQYF.

By sample fraction, this clonotype is medium-sized. This sequence joins TRBV5-1 and TRBJ2-5; 9 nucleotides line up with TRBD2. The CDR3 is 16 residues long. Per the germline V gene, CDR1 is SGHRS and CDR2 is YFSETQ. J gave up 5 bases and V 1 base, and 9 bases lay outside the gene matches. CDR3 sequence (DNA): TGCGCCAGCAGCTTGTTCCAGCGGGAGGCGGGGGAGACCCAGTACTTC. This gives the protein CASSLFQREAGETQYF.

This clonotype is labeled as medium-sized. This sequence joins TRBV20-1 and TRBJ2-3, with D uncertain. Germline V gene data show CDR1 as DFQATT and CDR2 as SNEGSKA (reference sequence). Trimming pared 0 bases from V and 11 bases from J, leaving 15 bases between. CDR3 length: 13 residues. This CDR3 is CSAREEAVGEQYF. Here the CDR3 DNA reads TGCAGTGCTAGAGAAGAAGCAGTCGGAGAGCAGTATTTT.

This clonotype was picked up a small number of times. The J gene is TRBJ1-2, the V gene TRBV9; maybe TRBD1 (5 bases). CDR3 size: 14 residues. V was trimmed by 4 bases and J by 2 bases, leaving 12 bases between them. Germline assignment: CDR1 SGDLS and CDR2 YYNGEE. CDR3 amino acids: CASSSGTENYGYTF. The CDR3 DNA follows: TGTGCCAGCAGCTCCGGGACGGAGAACTATGGCTACACCTTC.

Judged by abundance, this clonotype is large (0.1 to 1%). The rearrangement uses TRBV27 and TRBJ2-1; perhaps D is TRBD1 or TRBD2 (6 bases each). Germline-derived CDR1 and CDR2 are MNHEY and SMNVEV (reference sequence). V gave up 1 base and J gave up 9 bases, with 22 bases separating them. CDR3 length: 17 amino acids. The CDR3 region is CASSLWWGAGAQVEQFF. The DNA for the CDR3 is TGTGCCAGCAGTTTATGGTGGGGGGCTGGGGCACAAGTTGAGCAGTTCTTC.

This clonotype was observed at least ten times. The V and J genes are TRBV7-9 and TRBJ2-5, with D possibly TRBD2 on 6 matching bases. CDR1 SEHNR and CDR2 FQNEAQ come from the germline V gene (reference sequence). V was clipped by 6 bases and J by 5 bases, with 13 bases between them. CDR3 length equals 13 residues. The CDR3 is CASSRDWEETQYF. The DNA for the CDR3 is TGTGCCAGCAGTCGGGACTGGGAGGAGACCCAGTACTTC.

By its share, this clonotype is large. The chain combines TRBV19 with TRBJ1-2; tentatively, D is TRBD1 (5 bases). V gave up 7 bases and J gave up 3 bases, with 9 bases separating them. The CDR3 extends over 12 amino acids. Germline loops: CDR1 LNHDA, CDR2 SQIVND (reference sequence). This chain's CDR3 is CASTGTDYGYTF. CDR3 in DNA: TGTGCCAGTACCGGGACCGACTATGGCTACACCTTC.

This chain links TRBV10-3 with TRBJ2-3, with 12 bases fitting TRBD2. Germline values: CDR1 ENHRY, CDR2 SYGVKD. There are 22 residues in the CDR3. Trimming removed 4 bases from V and 0 bases from J; junction bases left unmatched: 20. In DNA form, the CDR3 reads TGTGCCATCAGTGGGACCGGGACTAGCGGGCACCAGGAGGGGTACAGCACAGATACGCAGTATTTT. As protein: CAISGTGTSGHQEGYSTDTQYF.

This clonotype has more than one count but fewer than ten. V gene TRBV11-2 combines with J gene TRBJ2-7; TRBD2 might be the D (6 bases). The V end was cut by 5 bases, the J end by 4 bases, with 12 bases between. CDR1 and CDR2 (germline): SGHAT, FQNNGV. This CDR3 has 13 amino acids. For the CDR3, the DNA is TGTGCCAGCAGCCCGTTCGGGGGATACGAGCAGTACTTC. Translating gives CASSPFGGYEQYF.

This clonotype is labeled as medium-sized. The chain carries TRBV6-5 and TRBJ1-2, with D possibly TRBD1 on 5 matching bases. The germline V gene encodes CDR1 MNHEY and CDR2 SVGAGI. V dropped 0 bases and J dropped 6 bases, with 11 bases sitting between them. The CDR3 consists of 14 residues. In DNA, the CDR3 is TGTGCCAGCAGTTACTCGAGCCAGGACAATGGCTACACCTTC. Translating gives CASSYSSQDNGYTF.

This clonotype is categorized as medium-sized. The chain has TRBV18 and TRBJ1-6; maybe TRBD1 (5 bases). Germline V gives CDR1 KGHSH, CDR2 LQKENI. The germline V and J ends were trimmed by 6 bases and 7 bases, with 16 bases remaining between them. The CDR3 length is 15 residues. This CDR3 is CASSQGPVGNSPLHF. In nucleotides, the CDR3 is TGTGCCAGCTCCCAGGGACCGGTGGGGAATTCACCCCTCCACTTT.

This clonotype was seen only a few times. The chain recombines TRBV5-5 with TRBJ2-3; 12 nucleotides match TRBD1. The CDR3 consists of 14 residues. V shed 7 bases and J 6 bases; nucleotides not matched to a gene: 6. Germline V gives CDR1 SGHKS, CDR2 YYEKEE (reference sequence). CDR3 in DNA: TGTGCCAGCCAGGGACAGGGGGCGTCGGATACGCAGTATTTT. Translation gives CASQGQGASDTQYF.